The sequence of this T cell receptor (beta chain) was determined in a study of T cell changes during pregnancy in multiple sclerosis (dated by TCRdb to 2018 to 2020). With respect to the entire study: In women with multiple sclerosis, the researchers looked at how the T cell repertoire shifted as pregnancy progressed.

Regarding this clone: Its antigen is currently not known. The sample holds no much larger clone one base away, and base qualities are not on file. This same CDR3 is encoded by further DNA sequences in the sample.

Preparation of the library involved the immunoSEQ multiplex PCR assay. TCRdb holds this immuneACCESS table with in-frame rearrangements only. Some clones are missing; in checked studies, unresolved V genes explain under half, and the rest has no known cause. This sample gives 110,000 or so clones in total; over 85% of them show up just once. The ten top clones hold roughly 6.2% of the sample. CDR3 length: 11 amino acids, cysteine to phenylalanine. CDR3 DNA only is kept here, 33 bases in frame from base 1. V sheds 4 bases and J sheds 2 bases, leaving 3 bases between their ends. Via the germline V gene, CDR1 is MDHEN and CDR2 SYDVKM.

The chain was built from TRBV28 and TRBJ2-7; no D segment can be confidently identified. The starting material was peripheral blood, obtained before pregnancy. The TCR sequence derives from a female donor with multiple sclerosis, enrolled in a pregnancy study. The CDR3 protein is CASSSAYEQYF. The nucleotides read TGTGCCAGCAGTTCCGCCTACGAGCAGTACTTC.